Each of the 17 T cell receptor beta chains below was sequenced from the same sample in a study of blood T cell repertoires in COVID-19. Only in-frame clones appear in the TCRdb table, and some are missing; sequencing was by immunoSEQ multiplex PCR. The repertoire has 72,000 or so clones, more than 80% of them found once; the top ten carry approximately 32%. The source material was peripheral blood. The receptors were gathered from a woman aged 80 or over with active or convalescent COVID-19.

The V and J genes are TRBV4-2 and TRBJ1-1, with a weak D call TRBD1 (5 bases). The V gene's germline CDR1 is LGHNA and CDR2 YNFKEQ. V lost 5 bases and J lost 2, with 12 bases in between. This CDR3 is 14 amino acids long. The CDR3 region has the DNA TGTGCCAGCAGCGTTCCAGGGAAAAACACTGAAGCTTTCTTT. It is translated as CASSVPGKNTEAFF.

This rearrangement joins TRBV2 to TRBJ1-2; D possibly corresponds to TRBD1 (6 bases). Trimming removed 6 bases at V and 6 bases at J, with 11 bases between. Germline V gives CDR1 SNHLY, CDR2 FYNNEI. The CDR3 length is 12 residues. In DNA, the CDR3 is TGTGCCAGCAGGCTGGACAGTGATGGCTACACCTTC. Its protein product is CASRLDSDGYTF.

The genes are TRBV25-1 and TRBJ1-4, with D uncertain. Germline CDR1 reads MGHDK; CDR2 reads SYGVNS. Trimming cost V 5 bases and J 8 bases, with 6 bases left between them. This CDR3 spans 11 amino acids. CDR3 DNA sequence: TGTGCCAGCAGTTTGGGCGAAAAACTGTTTTTT. This gives the protein CASSLGEKLFF. The complete variable domain, with remaining parts taken from reference TRBV25-1 and TRBJ1-4, reads EADIYQTPRYLVIGTGKKITLECSQTMGHDKMYWYQQDPGMELHLIHYSYGVNSTEKGDLSSESTVSRIRTEHFPLTLESARPSHTSQYLCASSLGEKLFFGSGTQLSVL.

This chain uses TRBV18 with TRBJ1-4; TRBD1 agrees at 8 bases. V dropped 2 bases and J dropped 0; count of bases not matched to a gene: 5. The CDR3 has 17 amino acids. The germline V gene encodes CDR1 KGHSH and CDR2 LQKENI. The CDR3: CASSPSGTGATNEKLFF. The CDR3 DNA reads TGTGCCAGCTCACCAAGTGGGACAGGTGCAACTAATGAAAAACTGTTTTTT.

This chain joins TRBV10-3 and TRBJ2-5, with D tentatively TRBD2 (5 bases). The V gene lost 0 bases and the J gene lost 5 bases, with 10 bases spanning the gap. Germline V CDR1 and CDR2: ENHRY, SYGVKD. CDR3 length equals 14 residues. As DNA, the CDR3 is TGTGCCATCAGTGAGTCTAGCGTAGGGGAGACCCAGTACTTC. Amino acids: CAISESSVGETQYF.

The chain combines TRBV18 with TRBJ1-2; D may be TRBD1 (6 bases). Germline loops: CDR1 KGHSH, CDR2 LQKENI. This CDR3 region has 13 residues. The V end was cut by 1 base, the J end by 3 bases, with 6 bases between. The CDR3 region is CASSPRTDYGYTF. CDR3 in DNA: TGTGCCAGCTCACCACGGACAGACTATGGCTACACCTTC.

This clone showed up just a few times. The chain has TRBV4-3 and TRBJ2-3; 8 nucleotides align to TRBD2. The junction had 6 bases not matched to a gene; V was cut back by 2 bases and J by 5 bases. There are 15 residues in the CDR3. CDR1 and CDR2 (germline): LGHNA, YSLEER. The CDR3 bases are TGCGCCAGCAGCCAAAGTACTAGCGGTGGAGATACGCAGTATTTT. Its translation is CASSQSTSGGDTQYF.

This rearrangement joins TRBV6-4 to TRBJ2-1; the D gene is possibly TRBD2 (6 bases). Germline CDR1 reads MRHNA; CDR2 reads SNTAGT. Trimming removed 4 bases from V and 4 bases from J, with 17 bases in between. CDR3 size: 16 residues. CDR3 DNA sequence: TGTGCCAGCAGTGTGTTAAGCGGGTCGGATTACAATGAGCAGTTCTTC. It translates to CASSVLSGSDYNEQFF.

The V call is TRBV19, the J call TRBJ2-7; D may be TRBD2 (6 bases). The CDR3 is 13 amino acids. The germline CDR1 and CDR2 sequences are LNHDA and SQIVND (reference sequence). V dropped 5 bases and J dropped 7 bases, with 15 bases sitting between them. As DNA, the CDR3 is TGTGCCAGTAGTGGGGGACTTCTAGGGGAGCAGTACTTC. Its protein product is CASSGGLLGEQYF.

The J gene is TRBJ1-2, the V gene TRBV14, with a tentative D call TRBD1 (5 bases). The V end was cut by 3 bases, the J end by 0 bases, with 11 bases between. Germline V gene sequence: CDR1 SGHDN, CDR2 FVKESK. CDR3 length: 15 amino acids. For the CDR3, the DNA is TGTGCCAGCAGCCATCAGGGAGGGACTAACTATGGCTACACCTTC. Translation gives CASSHQGGTNYGYTF.

The V gene is TRBV6-6, the J gene TRBJ1-2; D remains ambiguous. CDR1 MNHNY and CDR2 SVGAGI come from the germline V gene (reference sequence). V was clipped by 8 bases and J by 4 bases, with 11 bases between them. The CDR3 covers 12 residues. As DNA, the CDR3 is TGTGCCAGCGCCCCGGGGATCTATGGCTACACCTTC. It is translated as CASAPGIYGYTF.

The CDR3 region is CASSFFAGANTGELFF. DNA for the CDR3: TGCGCCAGCAGCTTTTTTGCGGGGGCCAACACCGGGGAGCTGTTTTTT. This chain joins TRBV5-1 and TRBJ2-2; TRBD2 might be the D (7 bases). Germline V gene lookup returns CDR1 SGHRS and CDR2 YFSETQ. V lost 2 bases to trimming and J lost 2 bases, with 13 bases between them. The CDR3 has 16 amino acids. The entire variable domain, with the rest obtained from reference TRBV5-1 and TRBJ2-2, is as follows: KAGVTQTPRYLIKTRGQQVTLSCSPISGHRSVSWYQQTPGQGLQFLFEYFSETQRNKGNFPGRFSGRQFSNSRSEMNVSTLELGDSALYLCASSFFAGANTGELFFGEGSRLTVL.

Worth noting for this clone: This sample includes further DNA sequences coding for the same CDR3. The rearrangement joins TRBV6-5 to TRBJ1-1; D is unclear. Trimming took 2 bases from V and 2 from J, leaving 9 bases between them. The CDR3 length is 14 residues. Germline CDR1 MNHEY, CDR2 SVGAGI. The CDR3: CASSYRGGNTEAFF. The CDR3 DNA is TGTGCCAGCAGTTACCGCGGAGGAAACACTGAAGCTTTCTTT.

The table lists this clone with a few counts. The CDR3: CASSLGQGQFSGNTIYF. The CDR3 DNA reads TGTGCCAGTAGTCTGGGACAGGGACAATTCTCTGGAAACACCATATATTTT. The chain is built from TRBV19 and TRBJ1-3, with TRBD1 matching 9 bases. This CDR3 region has 17 residues. Germline trimming cut 5 bases from V and 0 bases from J; bases unmatched to any gene: 8. The germline CDR1 and CDR2 sequences are LNHDA and SQIVND (reference sequence).

The chain couples TRBV7-9 to TRBJ2-1; no clear D gene. This CDR3 contains 15 residues. Trimming took 3 bases from V and 7 from J, leaving 16 bases between them. Germline values: CDR1 SEHNR, CDR2 FQNEAQ (reference sequence). The CDR3 region is CASSLDAGLWNEQFF. The CDR3 DNA reads TGTGCCAGCAGCTTGGATGCCGGGTTATGGAATGAGCAGTTCTTC.

The chain joins TRBV10-3 to TRBJ2-2; 9 bases agree with TRBD1. Germline CDR1 is ENHRY and CDR2 is SYGVKD. With 8 bases clipped from V and 3 bases from J, the junction kept 7 bases outside the gene matches. The CDR3 consists of 15 residues. Here the CDR3 reads CAIRPGQGDTGELFF. In DNA, the CDR3 is TGTGCCATCCGGCCGGGACAGGGAGACACCGGGGAGCTGTTTTTT.

The chain couples TRBV6-2 or TRBV6-3 to TRBJ1-1, with 8 bases aligning to TRBD1. The germline V gene has CDR1 MNHEY and CDR2 SVGEGT. The J segment lost 6 bases and the V segment lost 0 bases, leaving 6 bases of the junction unmatched. CDR3 length: 15 amino acids. The CDR3: CASSYSDRGNAEAFF. CDR3 in DNA: TGTGCCAGCAGTTACTCTGACAGGGGCAATGCTGAAGCTTTCTTT.